Listed here are 26 T cell receptor beta chains from one sample, sequenced in a study of identical twins. TCRdb reprocessed the 5' RACE reads via MiXCR and lists one record per CDR3 protein. Among hundreds of thousands of distinct CDR3 sequences listed, roughly 12% were seen once. These data were also reused for a study on yellow fever vaccine responses in identical twins.

Sequencing was performed on CD8+ T cells sorted from blood. These receptors were obtained from a woman between 18 and 30 years old in good health.

The CDR3 DNA reads as TGTGCCAGCACGGGACTAGCGGGGAGCACAGATACGCAGTATTTT. As protein: CASTGLAGSTDTQYF. This chain connects TRBV12-3 or TRBV12-4 to TRBJ2-3, with 13 bases identical to TRBD2. The CDR3 length is 15 residues. Losses at the gene ends were 7 bases for V and 0 bases for J; bases not matched to a gene: 1.

This sequence joins TRBV2 and TRBJ2-1; D gene ambiguous. The CDR3 spans 13 residues. V lost 6 bases and J lost 5, with 11 bases in between. Germline V lookup: CDR1 SNHLY, CDR2 FYNNEI. The CDR3: CASRGRPNNEQFF. The CDR3, as DNA: TGTGCCAGCAGGGGCAGACCGAACAATGAGCAGTTCTTC.

This clonotype was seen more than once but under ten times. The gene calls are TRBV11-2 and TRBJ1-3; D is ambiguous. Germline values: CDR1 SGHAT, CDR2 FQNNGV. The CDR3 spans 11 residues. Trimming stripped 8 bases from V and 3 bases from J, with 5 bases between. In DNA, the CDR3 is TGTGCCAGCGCCCTTGGAAACACCATATATTTT. This encodes CASALGNTIYF.

This clonotype has just a few counts. The chain couples TRBV15 to TRBJ2-7, with D hard to call. The CDR3 loop spans 17 amino acids. Germline CDR1 is LNHNV and CDR2 is YYDKDF (reference sequence). V shed 0 bases and J shed 1 base, with 16 bases lying between them. The CDR3 here is CATSRDRTGRNSYEQYF. In DNA form, the CDR3 reads TGTGCCACCAGCAGAGATCGGACCGGTCGGAATTCCTACGAGCAGTACTTC. The complete variable domain, with remaining parts taken from reference TRBV15 and TRBJ2-7, reads DAMVIQNPRYQVTQFGKPVTLSCSQTLNHNVMYWYQQKSSQAPKLLFHYYDKDFNNEADTPDNFQSRRPNTSFCFLDIRSPGLGDTAMYLCATSRDRTGRNSYEQYFGPGTRLTVT.

In its sample, this clonotype was seen a few times. This rearrangement joins TRBV6-5 to TRBJ2-3; D call uncertain. Per germline, CDR1 MNHEY and CDR2 SVGAGI. CDR3 length: 15 residues. V dropped 2 bases and J dropped 2 bases, with 11 bases sitting between them. The CDR3 is CASSYTNKPTDTQYF. CDR3 coding DNA: TGTGCCAGCAGTTACACTAACAAGCCCACAGATACGCAGTATTTT.

The chain couples TRBV20-1 to TRBJ2-1; 8 bases fit TRBD1. Losses at the gene ends were 6 bases for V and 4 bases for J; bases not matched to a gene: 14. CDR1 and CDR2 from the germline V gene are DFQATT and SNEGSKA (reference sequence). This CDR3 is built from 16 residues. The CDR3 loop reads CSAPKIQGAKYNEQFF. The DNA for the CDR3 is TGCAGTGCCCCAAAAATTCAGGGGGCGAAGTACAATGAGCAGTTCTTC.

This clonotype was observed a few times. The chain uses TRBV6-5 and TRBJ1-5; D is possibly TRBD1 (6 bases). CDR1 is MNHEY, CDR2 SVGAGI, per germline. V dropped 0 bases and J dropped 6 bases, with 15 bases sitting between them. CDR3 size: 16 residues. CDR3 DNA sequence: TGTGCCAGCAGTTACTCGTCCCGGGGGGCAGGTCAGCCCCAGCATTTT. It specifies CASSYSSRGAGQPQHF.

There are a few counts of this clonotype. The chain couples TRBV6-5 to TRBJ2-2; weak D call: TRBD2 (6 bases). Germline V gene sequence: CDR1 MNHEY, CDR2 SVGAGI. This CDR3 region has 16 residues. Trimming left V 5 bases short and J 5 bases short, with 18 bases between. The CDR3 DNA is TGTGCCAGCAGTCACGGGCCCTCGCGGGGTACCGGGGAGCTGTTTTTT. Protein product: CASSHGPSRGTGELFF.

This clonotype was picked up many times. Written as DNA, the CDR3 is TGCGCCAGCAGCTTTTTAGGCGGGGGGGCCGGGAATGAGCAGTTCTTC. It yields the protein CASSFLGGGAGNEQFF. J is TRBJ2-1 and V is TRBV5-1, with TRBD2 matching over 9 bases. The CDR3 is made up of 16 amino acids. Germline V gene sequence: CDR1 SGHRS, CDR2 YFSETQ. The V and J ends lost 2 bases and 7 bases, in that order; junction bases with no gene match: 10.

Only a few counts were recorded for this clonotype. The chain carries TRBV27 and TRBJ2-1, with 14 bases matching TRBD2. The CDR3 covers 16 residues. The J segment lost 9 bases and the V segment lost 5 bases, leaving 9 bases of the junction unmatched. Germline CDR1 MNHEY, CDR2 SMNVEV (reference sequence). CDR3 loop: CASSQTSGRARGEQFF. CDR3 coding DNA: TGTGCCAGCAGTCAGACTAGCGGGAGGGCCAGGGGTGAGCAGTTCTTC.

The CDR3 bases are TGTGCCAGCAGTGGCAGGGTTGTGAGCCAAGAGACCCAGTACTTC. Its protein product is CASSGRVVSQETQYF. The genes are TRBV28 and TRBJ2-5; possible D gene TRBD1, 5 bases. This CDR3 has 15 residues. Germline-derived CDR1 and CDR2 are MDHEN and SYDVKM. Trimming shortened V by 5 bases and J by 1 base, and 14 bases separated the two germline ends.

This clonotype was counted only a few times. The V and J genes are TRBV6-5 and TRBJ2-3; D is possibly TRBD2 (6 bases). Germline lookup yields CDR1 MNHEY and CDR2 SVGAGI. V lost 4 bases, J lost 5 bases, and 16 bases lay in between. The CDR3 has 15 amino acids. CDR3 DNA sequence: TGTGCCAGCAGTTTACGACCCCCGGGGGTAGATACGCAGTATTTT. It is translated as CASSLRPPGVDTQYF.

This clonotype has just a few counts. The rearrangement joins TRBV20-1 to TRBJ2-1; TRBD2 aligns across 9 bases. The germline gives CDR1 DFQATT, CDR2 SNEGSKA (reference sequence). The CDR3 is 15 amino acids. V shed 1 base, J shed 2 bases, and the junction held 3 bases outside the gene matches. Here the CDR3 reads CSARGLAGAYNEQFF. The DNA for the CDR3 is TGCAGTGCTAGAGGGTTAGCGGGAGCCTACAATGAGCAGTTCTTC.

This clonotype occurred many times. V and J are TRBV12-3 or TRBV12-4 and TRBJ2-1, with 13 bases lining up with TRBD2. J lost 8 bases, V lost 3 bases, and 4 bases had no gene match. CDR3 size: 15 residues. The CDR3 DNA reads TGTGCCAGCAGTTTTCAACTAGCGGGAGGGTATGAGCAGTTCTTC. Its protein product is CASSFQLAGGYEQFF.

In this sample, this clonotype turned up many times. V is TRBV20-1 and J is TRBJ2-7; a possible D gene is TRBD1 (6 bases). V was cut by 1 base and J by 0 bases, with 10 bases left in between. This CDR3 has 14 residues. CDR1 is DFQATT, CDR2 SNEGSKA, per germline (reference sequence). The CDR3 spells CSARVQGSSYEQYV. The CDR3 DNA reads TGCAGTGCTAGAGTCCAGGGGAGCTCCTACGAGCAGTACGTC.

CDR3 sequence (DNA): TGTGCCAGCAGTTTTTTGGGGGGCACAGATACGCAGTATTTT. As protein: CASSFLGGTDTQYF. The chain employs TRBV12-3 or TRBV12-4 and TRBJ2-3; either TRBD1 or TRBD2 may fit D (5 bases each). V was cut by 3 bases and J by 1 base, with 8 bases left in between. This CDR3 comprises 14 residues.

CDR3 protein: CSVDAPAGLGDPTDTQYF. The CDR3 DNA sequence: TGCAGCGTTGACGCCCCCGCGGGACTAGGGGACCCCACAGATACGCAGTATTTT. The V call is TRBV29-1, the J call TRBJ2-3; 8 bases match TRBD2. V trimming: 3 bases; J trimming: 2 bases; junction bases outside the gene matches: 16. There are 18 residues in the CDR3. Germline lookup yields CDR1 SQVTM and CDR2 ANQGSEA.

A few counts support this clonotype. This chain uses TRBV7-3 with TRBJ2-7; no clear D gene. V was cut by 2 bases and J by 5 bases, with 10 bases left in between. In germline, CDR1 is SGHTA, CDR2 FQGTGA. This CDR3 is built from 13 residues. DNA of the CDR3: TGTGCCAGCAGCTTAGCAATCGGCGACGAGCAGTACTTC. Translating it yields CASSLAIGDEQYF.

The CDR3 loop is CASSQVATGGNTEAFF. The CDR3 bases are TGTGCCAGCAGCCAAGTAGCCACAGGGGGGAACACTGAAGCTTTCTTT. The chain recombines TRBV3-1 with TRBJ1-1; TRBD1 matches at 8 bases. The V gene end was trimmed by 1 base and the J gene end by 1 base; junction bases not matched to a gene: 5. Germline V gene sequence: CDR1 LGHDT, CDR2 YNNKEL (reference sequence). The CDR3 covers 16 residues. Filled out from reference TRBV3-1 and TRBJ1-1, the complete variable domain reads DTAVSQTPKYLVTQMGNDKSIKCEQNLGHDTMYWYKQDSKKFLKIMFSYNNKELIINETVPNRFSPKSPDKAHLNLHINSLELGDSAVYFCASSQVATGGNTEAFFGQGTRLTVV.

This clonotype was found a few times. The J gene is TRBJ2-1, the V gene TRBV7-2, with TRBD2 identical over 11 bases. J lost 7 bases, V lost 6 bases, and 11 bases had no gene match. Germline V lookup: CDR1 SGHTA, CDR2 FQGNSA. The length of the CDR3 is 16 residues. CDR3 bases: TGTGCCAGCAGTTTACCTCGACTAGCGGGGTGGAATGAGCAGTTCTTC. Its translation: CASSLPRLAGWNEQFF.

This clonotype was seen a few times. The V gene is TRBV20-1, the J gene TRBJ2-7; D is possibly TRBD2 (6 bases). The V end lost 4 bases, the J end lost 2 bases, and 12 bases lay between the germline ends. The CDR3 has 13 amino acids. CDR1 is DFQATT and CDR2 is SNEGSKA in the germline V gene (reference sequence). The CDR3 region is CSANSGLAYEQYF. For the CDR3, the DNA is TGCAGTGCTAATAGCGGTTTGGCCTACGAGCAGTACTTC.

The genes are TRBV29-1 and TRBJ2-6; 13 bases map to TRBD2. V was pared by 6 bases and J by 2 bases, with 4 bases of the junction left unmatched. Germline-derived CDR1 and CDR2 are SQVTM and ANQGSEA. CDR3 length: 16 amino acids. The CDR3 sequence: CSVELAGGPGANVLTF. For the CDR3, the DNA is TGCAGCGTGGAACTAGCGGGAGGGCCTGGGGCCAACGTCCTGACTTTC.

This clonotype was detected only a few times. The chain employs TRBV27 and TRBJ1-1, with 8 bases identical to TRBD1. This CDR3 is built from 15 residues. Germline lookup yields CDR1 MNHEY and CDR2 SMNVEV (reference sequence). The V segment lost 0 bases and the J segment 4 bases; nucleotides outside the gene matches: 4. The CDR3 nucleotides are TGTGCCAGCAGTTTATCGGCAGGGGGCATCACTGAAGCTTTCTTT. Amino acid sequence: CASSLSAGGITEAFF.

The rearrangement uses TRBV4-1 and TRBJ2-7, with 11 bases fitting TRBD1. V lost 4 bases, J lost 7 bases, and 9 bases stayed unmatched. Germline V gene data show CDR1 as MGHRA and CDR2 as YSYEKL. The CDR3 covers 15 residues. CDR3 in amino acids: CASSLGQGANWEQYV. In DNA, the CDR3 is TGCGCCAGCAGCCTCGGACAGGGGGCGAATTGGGAGCAGTACGTC.

This clonotype was found many times. V is TRBV12-3 or TRBV12-4 and J is TRBJ2-1, with D perhaps matching TRBD2 (6 bases). The CDR3 contains 15 residues. V was trimmed by 6 bases and J by 6 bases, leaving 18 bases between them. This CDR3 reads CASRYRGGGGNEQFF. The CDR3 DNA is TGTGCCAGCAGGTACCGGGGAGGTGGGGGCAATGAGCAGTTCTTC.

This clonotype has only a few counts. This chain joins TRBV2 and TRBJ2-2; D is uncertain. Trimming left V 3 bases short and J 1 base short, with 6 bases between. Germline CDR1 is SNHLY and CDR2 is FYNNEI. The CDR3 has 14 amino acids. DNA for the CDR3: TGTGCCAGCAGTGACGGGTGGAACACCGGGGAGCTGTTTTTT. Translation gives CASSDGWNTGELFF.